This T cell receptor beta chain emerged from a study of CD8+ T cells in alopecia areata. Study-level results: Tofacitinib significantly brought down scalp clonality and expanded CD8+ clones among top 100. Numerous clones, expanded in lesions, remained in scalp and blood during tofacitinib.

CDR3 length: 14 residues. In germline, CDR1 is SGHNT, CDR2 YYREEE (reference sequence). About this clone: Its specificity is unknown. An end of the junction does not agree with germline; a read error may underlie this.

Once RNA had been extracted, it was reverse transcribed into cDNA to act as the sequencing template. Sequenced by immunoSEQ multiplex PCR; TCRdb stores in-frame clones only, minus some. This table holds 150,000 to 200,000 clones, 58% found once. This sample's treatment: oral pan-JAK inhibitor, 5-10 mg twice daily. Sequenced material: CD4+ T cells sorted from blood, taken at week 24, from a patient treated with tofacitinib. The chain combines TRBV5-4 with TRBJ2-7, with TRBD1 matching over 7 bases. The TCR comes from a human donor with alopecia areata. The CDR3 DNA is TGTGCCAGCAGCTCCCAGGTCGGACAGGACATAGTAGAGTTC. It codes for CASSSQVGQDIVEF.